Below, one T cell receptor (beta chain) is given with its context. V was clipped by 3 bases and J by 7 bases, with 9 bases between them. CDR3 length: 12 residues. Looked up from germline, CDR1 is SNHLY and CDR2 is FYNNEI. The data were obtained in a study of T cell changes during pregnancy in multiple sclerosis. The method was immunoSEQ multiplex PCR; TCRdb's version includes in-frame clones alone and lacks a portion of them. The sample has about 38,000 clones; 93% are singletons. V and J are TRBV2 and TRBJ1-1; possible D gene TRBD1, 6 bases. The TCR originated in a female donor with multiple sclerosis, enrolled in a pregnancy study. The sample here was CD8+ T cells from peripheral blood mononuclear cells, taken in the third trimester of pregnancy. The CDR3 bases are TGTGCCAGCAGTGAGGGGGCCAGTGAAGCTTTCTTT. This encodes CASSEGASEAFF. The full variable domain, completed using reference TRBV2 and TRBJ1-1, is EPEVTQTPSHQVTQMGQEVILRCVPISNHLYFYWYRQILGQKVEFLVSFYNNEISEKSEIFDDQFSVERPDGSNFTLKIRSTKLEDSAMYFCASSEGASEAFFGQGTRLTVV.